This T cell receptor (beta chain) emerged from a study of cytomegalovirus exposure and HLA in healthy donors. Use of 60 Vbeta and 13 Jbeta primers characterized the PCR. The method was immunoSEQ multiplex PCR; TCRdb's version includes in-frame clones alone and lacks a portion of them. The data contain about 160,000 clones, approximately 80% of them singletons. Germline V gene sequence: CDR1 MDHEN, CDR2 SYDVKM. V gave up 2 bases and J gave up 5 bases; unmatched junction bases: 4. This CDR3 has 15 amino acids. The chain recombines TRBV28 with TRBJ1-5; 9 bases line up with TRBD1. Sequenced: PBMCs. This sequence was found in a woman between 45 and 65 years old in good health and CMV-seropositive. For the CDR3, the DNA is TGTGCCAGCAGTTTAGATGGGACAGGGCATCAGCCCCAGCATTTT. This encodes CASSLDGTGHQPQHF.